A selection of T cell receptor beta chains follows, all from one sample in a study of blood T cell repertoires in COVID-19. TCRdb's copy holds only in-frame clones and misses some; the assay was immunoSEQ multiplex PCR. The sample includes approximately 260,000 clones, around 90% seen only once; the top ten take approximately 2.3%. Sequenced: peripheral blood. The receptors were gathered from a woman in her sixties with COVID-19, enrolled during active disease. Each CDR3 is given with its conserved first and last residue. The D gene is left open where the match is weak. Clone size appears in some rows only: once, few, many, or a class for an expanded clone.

TGTGCCAGCAGTTACTCGAGCGGTATCTCTGGAAACACCATATATTTT	CASSYSSGISGNTIYF	TRBV6-5	-	-	TRBJ1-3
TGTGCCAGCAGTAACTTCTACTACGAGCAGTACTTC	CASSNFYYEQYF	TRBV6-2/TRBV6-3	-	-	TRBJ2-7
TGTGCCAGCAGCTTGGGGGCCTCTGGGTCCTACGAGCAGTACTTC	CASSLGASGSYEQYF	TRBV5-8	-	-	TRBJ2-7
TGTGCCAGCAGCCTAGAGGGGAACACTGAAGCTTTCTTT	CASSLEGNTEAFF	TRBV6-2/TRBV6-3	few	-	TRBJ1-1
TGTGCCAGCAGCTTCGAGTTGTCTATACGGGACAGGGAAGATTCACCCCTCCACTTT	CASSFELSIRDREDSPLHF	TRBV21-1	-	-	TRBJ1-6
TGTGCCAGCAGCTTAGCGAGGGTCGGGGAGCTGTTTTTT	CASSLARVGELFF	TRBV7-2	once	-	TRBJ2-2
TGTGCCAGCAGTTATACCGGACAGGGGGTCTTCAACGAGCAGTACTTC	CASSYTGQGVFNEQYF	TRBV6-5	-	TRBD1	TRBJ2-7
TGTGCCAGCAGTGCTGAGGGGGTAGGTGGCTACACCTTC	CASSAEGVGGYTF	TRBV6-6	-	-	TRBJ1-2
TGTGCCAGCAGCGGCCGTACAGGGGCTGGGGCCAACGTCCTGACTTTC	CASSGRTGAGANVLTF	TRBV7-2	-	TRBD1	TRBJ2-6
TGTGCCATCTCCGCAGGGGCGACTGGAAACACCATATATTTT	CAISAGATGNTIYF	TRBV10-3	-	-	TRBJ1-3
TGTGCCAGTTATACAGGGGTGAACACTGAAGCTTTCTTT	CASYTGVNTEAFF	TRBV19	-	TRBD1	TRBJ1-1
TGTGCCAGCAGCTTAGATCAGGGGGCAGGTGGTTCACCCCTCCACTTT	CASSLDQGAGGSPLHF	TRBV7-2	-	TRBD1	TRBJ1-6
TGTGCCAGCAGCGTAGGGCAGGGGGCCTCCGGGGAGCTGTTTTTT	CASSVGQGASGELFF	TRBV9	-	TRBD1	TRBJ2-2
TGTGCCAGCAGCGCGACTCCAACAGGGAACAGCTATGGCTACACCTTC	CASSATPTGNSYGYTF	TRBV9	-	-	TRBJ1-2
TGTGCCAGCAGTGACTACCGCGGGGGACAGGGGGATCAGCCCCAGCATTTT	CASSDYRGGQGDQPQHF	TRBV2	-	TRBD1	TRBJ1-5
TGTGCCAGCAGCCTCAGGGGCACTGAAGCTTTCTTT	CASSLRGTEAFF	TRBV6-2/TRBV6-3	-	-	TRBJ1-1
TGTGCCAGCAGCCAAGAAGGCGCGGGGCGGCGGGGGGACGAAGCTTTCTTT	CASSQEGAGRRGDEAFF	TRBV3-1/TRBV3-2	-	-	TRBJ1-1
TGTGCCAGCTCAGCAAGACAGGGTGATTTGGGCGAGCAGTACTTC	CASSARQGDLGEQYF	TRBV18	few	TRBD1	TRBJ2-7
TGTGCCAGCAGTTACGGACCGGGACTCGCGAATGAAAAACTGTTTTTT	CASSYGPGLANEKLFF	TRBV6-5	-	-	TRBJ1-4
TGTGCCAGCAGCCGGACAGGGGGAAGTGGAAACACCATATATTTT	CASSRTGGSGNTIYF	TRBV5-4	-	TRBD1	TRBJ1-3